This T cell receptor (beta chain) was observed in a study of tumor and adjacent non-tumor tissue in lung cancer. V lost 4 bases to trimming and J lost 4 bases, with 5 bases between them. Germline V lookup: CDR1 MGHRA, CDR2 YSYEKL. The CDR3 covers 12 residues. TCRbeta libraries were built with three rounds of nested PCR, modified from ARM-PCR. TCRdb re-called the multiplex PCR reads with MiXCR, one entry per CDR3 protein. Here the sample spans some 100,000 distinct CDR3 sequences, 80% being singletons. About this clonotype: Its antigen is undetermined. This likely comes from a read error, as the CDR3 has no conserved phenylalanine or tryptophan at its end.

Overall study findings and caveats: Normal lung showed higher cumulative top 100 clone frequency than tumor.

This sample's RNA came from whole unsorted tissue. This non-tumor lung sample came from over 3 cm beyond the tumor edge. The V gene is TRBV4-1, the J gene TRBJ2-1; no clear D. This TCR derives from a man aged 60 to 69 with small cell lung cancer. Sequenced input: distant non-tumor lung tissue. CDR3 region: CASSPAYNEQFL. CDR3 nucleotides: TGCGCCAGCAGCCCCGCATACAATGAGCAGTTCTTA.